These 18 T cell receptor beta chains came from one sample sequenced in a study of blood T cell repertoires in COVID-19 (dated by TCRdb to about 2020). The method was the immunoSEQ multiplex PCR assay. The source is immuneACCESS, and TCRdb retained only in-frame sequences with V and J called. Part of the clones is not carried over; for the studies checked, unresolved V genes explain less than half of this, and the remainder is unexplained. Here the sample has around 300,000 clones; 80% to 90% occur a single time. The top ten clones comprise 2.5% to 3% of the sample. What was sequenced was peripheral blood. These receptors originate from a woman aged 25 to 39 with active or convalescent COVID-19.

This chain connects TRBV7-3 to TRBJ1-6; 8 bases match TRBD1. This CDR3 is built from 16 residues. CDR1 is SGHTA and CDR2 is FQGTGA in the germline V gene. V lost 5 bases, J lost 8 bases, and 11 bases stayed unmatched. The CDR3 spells CASSRKPGQADSPLHF. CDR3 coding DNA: TGTGCCAGCAGCCGAAAACCGGGACAGGCCGATTCACCCCTCCACTTT.

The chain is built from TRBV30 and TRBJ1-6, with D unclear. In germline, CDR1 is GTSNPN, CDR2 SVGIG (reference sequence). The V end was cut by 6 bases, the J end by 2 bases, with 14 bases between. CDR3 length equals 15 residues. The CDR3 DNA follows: TGTGCCTGTATGCCCGCCGGGACCTATAATTCACCCCTCCACTTT. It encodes CACMPAGTYNSPLHF.

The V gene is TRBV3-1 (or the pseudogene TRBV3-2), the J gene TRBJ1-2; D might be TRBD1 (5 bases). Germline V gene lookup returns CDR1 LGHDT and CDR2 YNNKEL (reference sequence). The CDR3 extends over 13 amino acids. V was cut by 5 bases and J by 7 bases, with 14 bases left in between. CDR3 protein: CASSLGLFSGYTF. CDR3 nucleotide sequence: TGTGCCAGCAGCTTGGGACTGTTTTCTGGCTACACCTTC.

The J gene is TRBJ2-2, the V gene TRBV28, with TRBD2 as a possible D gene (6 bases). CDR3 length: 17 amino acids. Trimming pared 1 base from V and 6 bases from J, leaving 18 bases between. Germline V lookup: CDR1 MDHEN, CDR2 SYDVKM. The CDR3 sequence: CASSLFRGAGSAGELFF. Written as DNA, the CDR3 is TGTGCCAGCAGTTTATTCCGCGGGGCTGGGAGTGCCGGGGAGCTGTTTTTT.

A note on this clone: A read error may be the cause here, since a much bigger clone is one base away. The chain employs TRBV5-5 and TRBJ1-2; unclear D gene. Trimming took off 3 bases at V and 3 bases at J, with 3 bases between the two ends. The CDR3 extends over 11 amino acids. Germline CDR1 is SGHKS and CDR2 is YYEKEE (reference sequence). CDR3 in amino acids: CASSSYYGYTF. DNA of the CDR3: TGTGCCAGCAGCTCCTACTATGGCTACACCTTC. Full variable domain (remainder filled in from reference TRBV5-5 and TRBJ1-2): DAGVTQSPTHLIKTRGQQVTLRCSPISGHKSVSWYQQVLGQGPQFIFQYYEKEERGRGNFPDRFSARQFPNYSSELNVNALLLGDSALYLCASSSYYGYTFGSGTRLTVV.

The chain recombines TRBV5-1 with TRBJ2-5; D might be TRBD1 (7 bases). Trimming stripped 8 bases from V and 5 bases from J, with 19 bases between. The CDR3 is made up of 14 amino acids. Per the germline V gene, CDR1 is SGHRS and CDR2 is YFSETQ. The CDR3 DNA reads TGCGCCAGTTGTCCTCAGGGGGGAATGGAGACCCAGTACTTC. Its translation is CASCPQGGMETQYF.

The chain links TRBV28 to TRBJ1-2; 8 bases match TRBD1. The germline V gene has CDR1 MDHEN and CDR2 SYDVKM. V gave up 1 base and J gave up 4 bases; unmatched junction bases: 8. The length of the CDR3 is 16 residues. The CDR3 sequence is CASSLSGTGGLYGYTF. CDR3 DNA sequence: TGTGCCAGCAGTTTATCAGGGACAGGTGGGCTCTATGGCTACACCTTC.

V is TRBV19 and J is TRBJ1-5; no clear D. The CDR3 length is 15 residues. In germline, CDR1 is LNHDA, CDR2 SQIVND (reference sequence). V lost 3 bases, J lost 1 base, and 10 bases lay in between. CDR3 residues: CASSISGISNQPQHF. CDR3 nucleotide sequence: TGTGCCAGTAGTATCAGCGGGATAAGCAATCAGCCCCAGCATTTT.

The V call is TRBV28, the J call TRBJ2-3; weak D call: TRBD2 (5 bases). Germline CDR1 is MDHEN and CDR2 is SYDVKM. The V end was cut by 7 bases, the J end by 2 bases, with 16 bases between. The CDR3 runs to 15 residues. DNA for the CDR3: TGTGCCAGCACCCCGGGCGGAGGAATCACAGATACGCAGTATTTT. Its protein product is CASTPGGGITDTQYF.

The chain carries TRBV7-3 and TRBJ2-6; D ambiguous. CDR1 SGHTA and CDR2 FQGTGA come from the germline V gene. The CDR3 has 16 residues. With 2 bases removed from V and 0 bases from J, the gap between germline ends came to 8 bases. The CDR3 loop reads CASSLQANSGANVLTF. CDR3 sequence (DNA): TGTGCCAGCAGCTTACAGGCCAACTCTGGGGCCAACGTCCTGACTTTC.

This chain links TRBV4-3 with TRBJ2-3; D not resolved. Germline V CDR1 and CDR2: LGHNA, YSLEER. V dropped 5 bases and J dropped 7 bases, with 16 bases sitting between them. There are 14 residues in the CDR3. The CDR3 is CASSSELGVHTQYF. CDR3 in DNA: TGCGCCAGCAGCTCAGAGCTGGGCGTCCATACGCAGTATTTT.

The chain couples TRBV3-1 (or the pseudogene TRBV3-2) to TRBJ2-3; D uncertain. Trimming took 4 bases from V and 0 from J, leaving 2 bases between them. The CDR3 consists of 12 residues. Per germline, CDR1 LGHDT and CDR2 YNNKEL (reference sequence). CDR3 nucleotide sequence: TGTGCCAGCAGCCCAAGCACAGATACGCAGTATTTT. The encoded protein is CASSPSTDTQYF.

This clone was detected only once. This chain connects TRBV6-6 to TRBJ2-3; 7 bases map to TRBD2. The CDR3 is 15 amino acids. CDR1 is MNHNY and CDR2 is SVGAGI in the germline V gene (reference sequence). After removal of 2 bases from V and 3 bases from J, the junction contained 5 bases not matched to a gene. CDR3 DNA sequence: TGTGCCAGCAGTTACGGGGGGGGTCGGACAGATACGCAGTATTTT. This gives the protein CASSYGGGRTDTQYF.

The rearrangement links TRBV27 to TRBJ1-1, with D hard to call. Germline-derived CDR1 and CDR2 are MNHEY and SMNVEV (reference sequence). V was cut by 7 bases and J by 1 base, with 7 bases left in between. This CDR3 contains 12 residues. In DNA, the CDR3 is TGTGCCAGCATGAGCGGGAACACTGAAGCTTTCTTT. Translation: CASMSGNTEAFF.

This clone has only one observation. Here the CDR3 DNA reads TGTGCCAGCAGTTCACCGAAGGGGGCGGTGGGGTACTATGGCTACACCTTC. It codes for CASSSPKGAVGYYGYTF. V gene TRBV28 combines with J gene TRBJ1-2; 7 bases are a match to TRBD1. Germline CDR1 is MDHEN and CDR2 is SYDVKM. The V gene end was trimmed by 4 bases and the J gene end by 3 bases; junction bases not matched to a gene: 14. This CDR3 has 17 amino acids.

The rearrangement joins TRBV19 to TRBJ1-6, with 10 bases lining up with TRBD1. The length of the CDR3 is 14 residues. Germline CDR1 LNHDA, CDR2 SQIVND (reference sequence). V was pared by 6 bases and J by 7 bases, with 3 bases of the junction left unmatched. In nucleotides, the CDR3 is TGTGCCAGTAGCGACAGGGGGCAGAATTCACCCCTCCACTTT. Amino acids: CASSDRGQNSPLHF.

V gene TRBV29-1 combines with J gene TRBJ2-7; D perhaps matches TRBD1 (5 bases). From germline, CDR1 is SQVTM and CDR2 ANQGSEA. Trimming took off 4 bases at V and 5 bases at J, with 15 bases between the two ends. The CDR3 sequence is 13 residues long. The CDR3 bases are TGCAGCGTTGTCGGCAGGGCCATCCACGAGCAGTACTTC. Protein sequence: CSVVGRAIHEQYF.

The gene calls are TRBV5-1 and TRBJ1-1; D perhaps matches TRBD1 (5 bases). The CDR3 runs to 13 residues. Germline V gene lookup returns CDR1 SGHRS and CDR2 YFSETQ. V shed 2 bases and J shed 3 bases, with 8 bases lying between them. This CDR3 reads CASSLDSYTEAFF. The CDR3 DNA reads TGCGCCAGCAGCTTAGACAGTTACACTGAAGCTTTCTTT.